The 27 T cell receptor beta chains below come from one sample, sequenced in a study of T-cell reconstitution after alpha-beta-depleted transplantation in children. Molecular barcoding with unique molecular identifiers was used for the TCRbeta library. Via MiXCR, TCRdb re-called the PCR reads, giving one row per CDR3 protein. The sample lists about 540,000 distinct CDR3 sequences, roughly 18% occurring once. The sample in question was PBMCs from the stem cell graft donor, obtained from the stem cell graft. The receptors originated from a human donor who donated a stem cell graft to a child with acute lymphoblastic leukemia.

This clonotype occurred a few times. The CDR3 nucleotides read TGCGCCAGCAGCTTGGCCCCTCGGATGCGAGCTTTCTTT. Protein sequence: CASSLAPRMRAFF. The V call is TRBV5-1, the J call TRBJ1-1, with unresolved D. The length of the CDR3 is 13 residues. From germline, CDR1 is SGHRS and CDR2 YFSETQ. The V end lost 0 bases, the J end lost 10 bases, and 13 bases lay between the germline ends.

This clonotype has more than one count but fewer than ten. This chain connects TRBV30 to TRBJ2-1, with D uncertain. Trimming took off 2 bases at V and 4 bases at J, with 9 bases between the two ends. CDR1 is GTSNPN, CDR2 SVGIG, per germline (reference sequence). The CDR3 length is 13 residues. This CDR3 reads CAWSSEPYNEQFF. DNA for the CDR3: TGTGCCTGGAGTAGCGAACCTTACAATGAGCAGTTCTTC.

J is TRBJ2-6 and V is TRBV5-1, with D tentatively TRBD1 or TRBD2 (5 bases each). The length of the CDR3 is 16 residues. The V and J ends lost 4 bases and 0 bases respectively, with 11 bases between them. The germline CDR1 and CDR2 sequences are SGHRS and YFSETQ. In nucleotides, the CDR3 is TGCGCCAGCAGCCCGCCGGGGACCTCTGGGGCCAACGTCCTGACTTTC. It encodes CASSPPGTSGANVLTF. The complete variable domain, with remaining parts taken from reference TRBV5-1 and TRBJ2-6, reads KAGVTQTPRYLIKTRGQQVTLSCSPISGHRSVSWYQQTPGQGLQFLFEYFSETQRNKGNFPGRFSGRQFSNSRSEMNVSTLELGDSALYLCASSPPGTSGANVLTFGAGSRLTVL.

This clonotype has only a few counts. The chain recombines TRBV27 with TRBJ2-5, with a weak D call TRBD2 (5 bases). The CDR3 loop spans 17 amino acids. Trimming took 7 bases from V and 3 from J, leaving 24 bases between them. The germline V gene encodes CDR1 MNHEY and CDR2 SMNVEV (reference sequence). The DNA of the CDR3 is TGTGCCAGCACCCCATCACTTGTTACTAGTGGTAAAGAGACCCAGTACTTC. Translation gives CASTPSLVTSGKETQYF.

This clonotype was found a few times. The chain has TRBV5-1 and TRBJ2-2, with 7 bases matching TRBD1. The V gene's germline CDR1 is SGHRS and CDR2 YFSETQ. The V and J ends lost 6 bases and 1 base, in that order; junction bases with no gene match: 6. This CDR3 spans 15 amino acids. This CDR3 is CASNPWDRNTGELFF. The CDR3 DNA sequence: TGCGCCAGCAACCCCTGGGACAGGAACACCGGGGAGCTGTTTTTT. Looking up the rest from reference TRBV5-1 and TRBJ2-2 gives the full variable domain: KAGVTQTPRYLIKTRGQQVTLSCSPISGHRSVSWYQQTPGQGLQFLFEYFSETQRNKGNFPGRFSGRQFSNSRSEMNVSTLELGDSALYLCASNPWDRNTGELFFGEGSRLTVL.

The J gene is TRBJ2-2, the V gene TRBV11-3; 8 bases map to TRBD2. Trimming at V came to 5 bases and at J to 2 bases, leaving 7 bases not matched to a gene. The V gene's germline CDR1 is SGHNT and CDR2 YENEEA. The CDR3 is made up of 16 amino acids. This CDR3 reads CASSPTSATNTGELFF. The CDR3 DNA follows: TGTGCCAGCAGCCCGACTAGCGCGACAAACACCGGGGAGCTGTTTTTT.

This clonotype was seen a handful of times. For the CDR3, the DNA is TGTGCCAGCAGCCCCGCGATACCCGGGACTAGGGGGGGCGAGCAGTACTTC. As protein: CASSPAIPGTRGGEQYF. The chain carries TRBV7-9 and TRBJ2-7, with 8 bases identical to TRBD2. The CDR3 has 17 residues. CDR1 is SEHNR, CDR2 FQNEAQ, per germline (reference sequence). J gave up 6 bases and V 5 bases, and 18 bases lay outside the gene matches.

This clonotype has only a few counts. This chain links TRBV29-1 with TRBJ2-2; D remains unclear. The CDR3 covers 15 residues. The germline V gene encodes CDR1 SQVTM and CDR2 ANQGSEA. V lost 0 bases and J lost 2, with 10 bases in between. CDR3 in amino acids: CSVEDGGVNTGELFF. In DNA, the CDR3 is TGCAGCGTTGAAGATGGTGGGGTTAACACCGGGGAGCTGTTTTTT.

The V call is TRBV5-1, the J call TRBJ2-7, with TRBD2 identical over 8 bases. Germline CDR1 reads SGHRS; CDR2 reads YFSETQ. J lost 5 bases, V lost 7 bases, and 11 bases had no gene match. There are 14 residues in the CDR3. CDR3 amino acids: CASGGGLGSHEQYF. DNA of the CDR3: TGCGCCAGCGGGGGGGGACTAGGGTCCCACGAGCAGTACTTC.

This clonotype was observed a handful of times. This chain uses TRBV3-1 with TRBJ1-1; D uncertain. Trimming left V 5 bases short and J 8 bases short, with 18 bases between. Germline V lookup: CDR1 LGHDT, CDR2 YNNKEL (reference sequence). This CDR3 is 14 amino acids long. This CDR3 reads CASSSEGLELEAFF. The CDR3 nucleotides read TGTGCCAGCAGCTCCGAGGGCCTGGAGTTGGAAGCTTTCTTT.

This clonotype was seen a few times. This chain uses TRBV6-5 with TRBJ2-7; no clear D. Germline-derived CDR1 and CDR2 are MNHEY and SVGAGI. The CDR3 is 15 residues long. The V gene lost 2 bases and the J gene lost 2 bases, with 13 bases spanning the gap. CDR3 protein: CASSYGPPRTYEQYF. The CDR3 DNA is TGTGCCAGCAGTTACGGCCCACCGCGGACCTACGAGCAGTACTTC.

The chain uses TRBV24-1 and TRBJ2-2; 9 bases align to TRBD1. The CDR3 has 14 residues. The germline V gene encodes CDR1 KGHDR and CDR2 SFDVKD. With V trimmed by 8 bases and J by 6 bases, 6 bases remained unmatched. The CDR3 DNA reads TGTGCCACCACGGGACAGGGTAGGGCCGGGGAGCTGTTTTTT. Amino acid sequence: CATTGQGRAGELFF.

The gene calls are TRBV6-4 and TRBJ2-1; 7 bases agree with TRBD1. This CDR3 has 15 residues. V lost 2 bases, J lost 6 bases, and 7 bases stayed unmatched. Germline CDR1 is MRHNA and CDR2 is SNTAGT. The CDR3 region is CASSDRMAGGNEQFF. The CDR3, as DNA: TGTGCCAGCAGTGACAGGATGGCAGGGGGCAATGAGCAGTTCTTC.

This rearrangement joins TRBV4-1 to TRBJ2-2, with 12 bases fitting TRBD1. The V gene's germline CDR1 is MGHRA and CDR2 YSYEKL. Trimming at V came to 2 bases and at J to 8 bases, leaving 3 bases not matched to a gene. The CDR3 spans 15 residues. For the CDR3, the DNA is TGCGCCAGCAGCCAATTGGGACAGGGGGCTGGGGAGCTGTTTTTT. It encodes CASSQLGQGAGELFF.

This chain links TRBV7-9 with TRBJ1-1; 12 bases agree with TRBD1. Germline assignment: CDR1 SEHNR and CDR2 FQNEAQ (reference sequence). CDR3 length: 17 residues. Trimming removed 5 bases from V and 1 base from J; junction bases left unmatched: 8. DNA for the CDR3: TGTGCCAGCAGCCCCCCTTTGGGACAGGGGGCGAACACTGAAGCTTTCTTT. This translates into CASSPPLGQGANTEAFF.

In this sample, this clonotype turned up a few times. The chain has TRBV20-1 and TRBJ2-3; TRBD2 matches at 8 bases. Unmatched junction bases numbered 12, after V lost 4 bases and J lost 0 bases. From germline, CDR1 is DFQATT and CDR2 SNEGSKA (reference sequence). The CDR3 totals 17 residues. The CDR3 region is CSANLAGSLTSTDTQYF. The CDR3 bases are TGCAGTGCTAATCTAGCGGGCAGCTTGACTAGCACAGATACGCAGTATTTT.

This chain links TRBV5-6 with TRBJ2-5; D is tentatively TRBD1 or TRBD2 (5 bases each). The CDR3 sequence is 15 residues long. Per germline, CDR1 SGHDT and CDR2 YYEEEE. V lost 1 base and J 2 bases, leaving 12 bases between the germline ends. The CDR3 DNA reads as TGTGCCAGCAGCTTGCCCGACGGGGCGCAAGAGACCCAGTACTTC. Translating gives CASSLPDGAQETQYF.

The V call is TRBV2, the J call TRBJ2-1, with 14 bases that match TRBD2. The CDR3 totals 17 residues. Germline lookup yields CDR1 SNHLY and CDR2 FYNNEI. J was trimmed by 8 bases and V by 6 bases; bases with no gene match: 12. CDR3 in amino acids: CASSRPTGTSGSYEQFF. Written as DNA, the CDR3 is TGTGCCAGCAGCCGACCCACCGGGACTAGCGGGAGTTATGAGCAGTTCTTC.

This clonotype was observed a handful of times. V is TRBV6-1 and J is TRBJ2-1; D not resolved. This CDR3 comprises 13 residues. Trimming removed 1 base at V and 7 bases at J, with 8 bases between. The germline V gene has CDR1 MNHNS and CDR2 SASEGT. In nucleotides, the CDR3 is TGTGCCAGCAGTGAAGTTGAAGTGAATGAGCAGTTCTTC. It yields the protein CASSEVEVNEQFF.

The J gene is TRBJ2-3, the V gene TRBV11-1; D may match TRBD1 or TRBD2 (6 bases each). Deletions cut 3 bases from V and 3 bases from J, with 25 bases between. CDR1 is SGHAT, CDR2 FQDESV, per germline (reference sequence). The CDR3 length is 19 residues. The CDR3: CASSLTGGPTAQKTDTQYF. Written as DNA, the CDR3 is TGTGCCAGCAGCTTGACAGGAGGGCCCACGGCGCAGAAAACAGATACGCAGTATTTT.

The chain couples TRBV4-1 to TRBJ2-7; TRBD2 aligns across 11 bases. CDR3 size: 18 residues. Germline V gives CDR1 MGHRA, CDR2 YSYEKL. Trimming cost V 1 base and J 2 bases; bases outside gene matches: 10. In DNA form, the CDR3 reads TGCGCCAGCAGCCAAGTTATGTTAGCGGGAGGGAACGCCTACGAGCAGTACTTC. Residues: CASSQVMLAGGNAYEQYF.

The gene calls are TRBV21-1 and TRBJ1-2; the table's TRBD1 call for D was not verified on the DNA. TRBV21-1 has pseudogene status. The CDR3 has 19 amino acids. Here the CDR3 reads CASSKARGQGFRRIYGYTF. In DNA form, the CDR3 reads TGTGCCAGCAGCAAAGCGAGAGGACAGGGTTTCCGGAGGATATATGGCTACACCTTC.

The chain uses TRBV6-2 or TRBV6-3 and TRBJ2-1; the match to TRBD2 covers 9 bases. The V and J ends lost 4 bases and 0 bases, in that order; junction bases with no gene match: 22. CDR1 MNHEY and CDR2 SVGEGT come from the germline V gene. The CDR3 totals 22 residues. CDR3 coding DNA: TGTGCCAGCAGTTCCCCCCGGTCAGCGGGAGGCCCTCCACTTTACTCCTACAATGAGCAGTTCTTC. The encoded protein is CASSSPRSAGGPPLYSYNEQFF.

This clonotype appeared a few times. The V call is TRBV6-1, the J call TRBJ1-5; D unresolved. Trimming stripped 5 bases from V and 0 bases from J, with 11 bases between. This CDR3 contains 15 residues. In germline, CDR1 is MNHNS, CDR2 SASEGT. CDR3 sequence: CASSKNSNSNQPQHF. CDR3 in DNA: TGTGCCAGCAGTAAAAACAGTAATAGCAATCAGCCCCAGCATTTT.

The rearrangement joins TRBV25-1 to TRBJ2-1, with 14 bases aligning to TRBD2. Trimming cost V 8 bases and J 9 bases; bases outside gene matches: 12. The germline V gene encodes CDR1 MGHDK and CDR2 SYGVNS. The CDR3 length is 16 residues. For the CDR3, the DNA is TGTGCCAGCCATTCGGGACTAGCGGGAGCTAAATCTGAGCAGTTCTTC. Amino acids: CASHSGLAGAKSEQFF.

The V gene is TRBV5-1, the J gene TRBJ2-1; D is ambiguous. Trimming shortened V by 0 bases and J by 6 bases, and 4 bases separated the two germline ends. This CDR3 is 12 amino acids long. CDR1 is SGHRS and CDR2 is YFSETQ in the germline V gene. The CDR3 DNA reads as TGCGCCAGCAGCTTGGTTTTCAATGAGCAGTTCTTC. Its translation: CASSLVFNEQFF.

This chain links TRBV5-1 with TRBJ2-2; D gene unclear. V dropped 0 bases and J dropped 4 bases, with 13 bases sitting between them. Germline lookup yields CDR1 SGHRS and CDR2 YFSETQ. The CDR3 is made up of 16 amino acids. The CDR3 coding sequence is TGCGCCAGCAGCTTGGCCTACGGGTCCGGCACCGGGGAGCTGTTTTTT. This codes for CASSLAYGSGTGELFF.